These 20 T cell receptor beta chains were sequenced from one sample in a study of blood T cell repertoires in COVID-19 (dated by TCRdb to about 2020). Libraries were constructed by the immunoSEQ multiplex PCR assay. Imported from immuneACCESS, the table was reduced by TCRdb to in-frame sequences with V and J called. These copies leave out some clones; in studies compared against another copy, an unresolved V gene accounts for under half, and the cause of the remainder is not known. Recorded for this sample are some 170,000 clones; around four fifths of them occurred a single time. Together, the top ten hold roughly 9.2% of the sample. The sample comprised peripheral blood. Receptor source: a woman older than 75 with active or convalescent COVID-19.

This chain uses TRBV12-3 or TRBV12-4 with TRBJ2-5; 8 positions match TRBD1. CDR3 length: 13 amino acids. V trimming: 4 bases; J trimming: 4 bases; junction bases outside the gene matches: 2. CDR3 sequence (DNA): TGTGCCAGCAGTTGGACAGGGTCAGAGACCCAGTACTTC. Its translation: CASSWTGSETQYF.

J is TRBJ2-1 and V is TRBV7-2; 8 bases fit TRBD2. The V segment lost 2 bases and the J segment 0 bases; nucleotides outside the gene matches: 9. The CDR3 runs to 18 residues. The germline gives CDR1 SGHTA, CDR2 FQGNSA. The CDR3 here is CASSLSRGGRSSYNEQFF. The CDR3 DNA reads TGTGCCAGCAGCTTATCTAGAGGCGGGAGGAGCTCCTACAATGAGCAGTTCTTC.

The chain uses TRBV19 and TRBJ2-2; D possibly corresponds to TRBD1 (5 bases). The CDR3 is made up of 12 amino acids. The V end was cut by 11 bases, the J end by 4 bases, with 11 bases between. Germline V gene sequence: CDR1 LNHDA, CDR2 SQIVND (reference sequence). The CDR3 is CAVTAFTGELFF. CDR3 DNA: TGTGCCGTGACAGCCTTCACCGGGGAGCTGTTTTTT.

This chain connects TRBV19 to TRBJ2-6; maybe TRBD1 (5 bases). The CDR3 is 15 amino acids. V was trimmed by 4 bases and J by 2 bases, leaving 9 bases between them. Germline CDR1 LNHDA, CDR2 SQIVND (reference sequence). This CDR3 reads CASSTDSAGANVLTF. The DNA of the CDR3 is TGTGCCAGTAGTACAGACAGTGCTGGGGCCAACGTCCTGACTTTC. The full variable domain, completed using reference TRBV19 and TRBJ2-6, is DGGITQSPKYLFRKEGQNVTLSCEQNLNHDAMYWYRQDPGQGLRLIYYSQIVNDFQKGDIAEGYSVSREKKESFPLTVTSAQKNPTAFYLCASSTDSAGANVLTFGAGSRLTVL.

The V gene is TRBV11-3, the J gene TRBJ1-1, with TRBD1 matching 8 bases. Germline CDR1 and CDR2: SGHNT and YENEEA. The V and J ends lost 5 bases and 1 base, in that order; junction bases with no gene match: 9. CDR3 size: 16 residues. In DNA form, the CDR3 reads TGTGCCAGCAGCCCTCGGACAGGGCGGGGGAACACTGAAGCTTTCTTT. Translated: CASSPRTGRGNTEAFF.

The rearrangement joins TRBV21-1 to TRBJ1-6; the table's D call TRBD1 went unverified against the DNA. TRBV21-1 is a documented pseudogene. This CDR3 has 18 residues. CDR3 in amino acids: CASSKGPGHRAHNSPLHF. The CDR3 DNA reads TGTGCCAGCAGCAAAGGCCCGGGACATAGGGCGCATAATTCACCCCTCCACTTT.

This sequence joins TRBV18 and TRBJ1-5, with D maybe TRBD1 (5 bases). Trimming left V 3 bases short and J 4 bases short, with 7 bases between. The germline V gene encodes CDR1 KGHSH and CDR2 LQKENI. The CDR3 loop spans 13 amino acids. The chain's CDR3 is CASSPGQNQPQHF. CDR3 in DNA: TGTGCCAGCTCACCGGGGCAGAATCAGCCCCAGCATTTT.

The chain combines TRBV4-3 with TRBJ1-4, with D tentatively TRBD1 (5 bases). Germline V gives CDR1 LGHNA, CDR2 YSLEER. Trimming took off 0 bases at V and 7 bases at J, with 15 bases between the two ends. CDR3 length: 16 amino acids. The CDR3 nucleotides are TGCGCCAGCAGCCAAGATACCCCAGGGCTGAGTGAAAAACTGTTTTTT. It encodes CASSQDTPGLSEKLFF.

J is TRBJ2-7 and V is TRBV10-2, with a weak D call TRBD2 (6 bases). From germline, CDR1 is WSHSY and CDR2 SAAADI. Trimming shortened V by 8 bases and J by 3 bases, and 11 bases separated the two germline ends. The length of the CDR3 is 12 residues. CDR3 in amino acids: CASRDLIYEQYF. In DNA, the CDR3 is TGCGCCAGCCGGGACTTAATCTACGAGCAGTACTTC.

This clone was recorded once. The chain combines TRBV5-8 with TRBJ2-2; no clear D. This CDR3 region has 12 residues. V lost 5 bases and J lost 3, with 5 bases in between. Looked up from germline, CDR1 is SGHTS and CDR2 is YDEGEE. The CDR3 loop reads CASRLDTGELFF. Here the CDR3 DNA reads TGTGCCAGCAGATTAGACACCGGGGAGCTGTTTTTT.

This chain uses TRBV18 with TRBJ1-5; possibly TRBD1 for D (6 bases). Per the germline V gene, CDR1 is KGHSH and CDR2 is LQKENI. Between the trimmed V and J ends, which lost 5 bases and 0 bases, there was a span of 8 bases. The CDR3 totals 14 residues. The CDR3 nucleotides are TGTGCCAGCTCAGGACAGTATAGCAATCAGCCCCAGCATTTT. Its translation: CASSGQYSNQPQHF.

The genes are TRBV27 and TRBJ2-3; 8 nucleotides agree with TRBD1. The CDR3 loop spans 13 amino acids. The trim removed 9 bases at V and 3 bases at J, leaving 5 bases unmatched. Germline lookup yields CDR1 MNHEY and CDR2 SMNVEV (reference sequence). In nucleotides, the CDR3 is TGTGCCAGTAGGACAGGGTCGACAGATACGCAGTATTTT. This gives the protein CASRTGSTDTQYF.

This chain joins TRBV10-3 and TRBJ2-7; D gene unclear. Germline V gene sequence: CDR1 ENHRY, CDR2 SYGVKD. This CDR3 is built from 12 residues. Trimming shortened V by 5 bases and J by 0 bases, and 5 bases separated the two germline ends. CDR3 sequence: CAISQASYEQYF. The DNA for the CDR3 is TGTGCCATCAGTCAGGCCTCCTACGAGCAGTACTTC.

The CDR3 DNA is TGCGCCAGCAGTACAGGGGGCAGGACTGAAGCTTTCTTT. This sequence encodes CASSTGGRTEAFF. V is TRBV10-1 and J is TRBJ1-1, with 9 bases identical to TRBD1. V shed 5 bases and J 5 bases; nucleotides not matched to a gene: 3. The germline CDR1 and CDR2 sequences are WNHNN and SYGVQD (reference sequence). The CDR3 extends over 13 amino acids.

The V gene is TRBV18, the J gene TRBJ2-3, with 9 bases lining up with TRBD1. The CDR3 spans 14 residues. Germline V gene lookup returns CDR1 KGHSH and CDR2 LQKENI. The ends lost 9 bases at V and 3 bases at J; junction bases unmatched: 7. This CDR3 is CASISGQGTDTQYF. The CDR3 nucleotides are TGTGCCAGTATATCTGGACAGGGGACAGATACGCAGTATTTT.

This clone was seen just once. The rearrangement uses TRBV9 and TRBJ2-7; 10 bases agree with TRBD1. Germline-derived CDR1 and CDR2 are SGDLS and YYNGEE. The V gene end was trimmed by 4 bases and the J gene end by 4 bases; junction bases not matched to a gene: 8. This CDR3 is built from 15 residues. This CDR3 reads CASSPRDRGGYEQYF. In DNA form, the CDR3 reads TGTGCCAGCAGCCCGAGGGACAGGGGAGGGTACGAGCAGTACTTC.

The CDR3 sequence: CASSITGVGPYGYTF. The CDR3 nucleotides read TGTGCCAGCAGCATAACAGGGGTAGGGCCCTATGGCTACACCTTC. This chain links TRBV6-5 with TRBJ1-2; TRBD1 matches at 7 bases. With V trimmed by 6 bases and J by 4 bases, 11 bases remained unmatched. Germline V gene lookup returns CDR1 MNHEY and CDR2 SVGAGI. This CDR3 has 15 amino acids.

V is TRBV10-2 and J is TRBJ1-3; D not certain. V was shortened by 2 bases and J by 7 bases, with 9 bases between the two germline ends. The CDR3 contains 13 residues. The germline CDR1 and CDR2 sequences are WSHSY and SAAADI. CDR3 in DNA: TGCGCCAGCAGTGAGGGCAGTCCCAACACCATATATTTT. It yields the protein CASSEGSPNTIYF.

The CDR3 reads CASSFDRVKEETQYF. The CDR3 nucleotides read TGTGCCAGCAGCTTTGACAGGGTAAAAGAAGAGACCCAGTACTTC. This chain joins TRBV6-2 or TRBV6-3 and TRBJ2-5; 7 bases match TRBD1. From germline, CDR1 is MNHEY and CDR2 SVGEGT. There are 15 residues in the CDR3. The J segment lost 3 bases and the V segment lost 6 bases, leaving 10 bases of the junction unmatched.

The chain is built from TRBV10-3 and TRBJ1-3; D not certain. CDR1 is ENHRY, CDR2 SYGVKD, per germline. The CDR3 covers 17 residues. Trimming took 1 base from V and 0 from J, leaving 13 bases between them. DNA of the CDR3: TGTGCCATCAGTGAGTTTACAAGCGCCTTCTCTGGAAACACCATATATTTT. Its protein is CAISEFTSAFSGNTIYF.